This paragraph covers one T cell receptor (beta chain) sequence. Its antigen target is currently unknown. Within one base of it there is no much larger clone, and no base qualities were kept. TCRdb records Illumina HiSeq 1500 as the sequencer. TCRdb redid the processing of the public reads, applying fastp at Q25 and MiXCR, and retained in-frame beta chains. When rows share a CDR3 protein, they turn into one entry using the most common DNA and genes. The sample records just under 300,000 distinct CDR3 sequences, about 9.2% of which are singletons. The ten largest clonotypes hold around 2.4% of the sample. This specimen comes from a study of T cell repertoires in cytomegalovirus infection (dated by TCRdb to between 2017 and 2020). For the wider study: The HLA type of each donor mattered for the analysis, because public TCR beta signatures pointed to carriage of CMV infection along with the matching HLA type.

CDR1 DFQATT and CDR2 SNEGSKA were looked up in the germline V gene (reference sequence). The CDR3 runs 13 residues from the cysteine to the phenylalanine. Just CDR3 DNA is preserved here, 39 bases in frame from base 1. Trimming costs V 0 bases and J 7 bases, and their ends lie 13 bases apart. Study-level results and caveats: Carriers of CMV infection plus the relevant HLA type were discriminated by the cumulative frequency of public TCR beta family members in the study cohort and in an independent approximately 350-donor cohort. The ex vivo response was dominated by HLA-C-restricted CMV-specific TCR beta clonotypes, which also provided the single most frequent clonotype in two of eight donors.

The chain couples TRBV20-1 to TRBJ2-7; the D gene assignment is ambiguous. The sequencing input was PBMCs. This TCR derives from a human donor in good health (CMV status not recorded). Some clones in this sample may be carry-over from other donors' samples. For the CDR3, the sequence is CSARDPGQWEQYF. The bases read TGCAGTGCTAGAGATCCCGGGCAGTGGGAGCAGTACTTC.